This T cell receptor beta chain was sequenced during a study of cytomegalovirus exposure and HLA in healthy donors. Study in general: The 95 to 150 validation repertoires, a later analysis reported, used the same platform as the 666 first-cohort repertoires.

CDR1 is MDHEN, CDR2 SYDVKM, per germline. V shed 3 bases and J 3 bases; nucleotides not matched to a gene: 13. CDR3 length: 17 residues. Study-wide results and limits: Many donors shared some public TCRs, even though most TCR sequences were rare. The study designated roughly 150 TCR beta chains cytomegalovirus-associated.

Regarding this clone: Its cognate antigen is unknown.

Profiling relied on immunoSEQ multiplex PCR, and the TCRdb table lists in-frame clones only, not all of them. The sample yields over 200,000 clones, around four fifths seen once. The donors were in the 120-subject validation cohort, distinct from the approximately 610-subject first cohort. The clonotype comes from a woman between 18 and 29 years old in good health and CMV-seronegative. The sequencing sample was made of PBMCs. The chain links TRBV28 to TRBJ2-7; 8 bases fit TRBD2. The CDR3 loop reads CASSFSMSGSGHYEQYF. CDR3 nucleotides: TGTGCCAGCAGTTTTAGCATGAGCGGGAGCGGTCACTACGAGCAGTACTTC. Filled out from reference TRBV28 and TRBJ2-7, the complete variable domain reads DVKVTQSSRYLVKRTGEKVFLECVQDMDHENMFWYRQDPGLGLRLIYFSYDVKMKEKGDIPEGYSVSREKKERFSLILESASTNQTSMYLCASSFSMSGSGHYEQYFGPGTRLTVT.